This T cell receptor (beta chain) was identified during a study of read filtering for tumor transcriptome and immune sequencing. Study-wide points: Correlation between methods rose after single-read clonotypes were removed. Compared with RNA-seq, IR-seq gave much higher clonotype depth and reliability. Sorted CD138-negative bone marrow cells were not purified T cells.

From approximately 430 ng of RNA, a library with molecular barcoded alpha/delta and beta/gamma adaptors was made. Each CDR3 protein gets one entry after TCRdb re-called the reads with MiXCR. The table records 40,000 or so distinct CDR3 sequences, approximately 10% of them present only once. Trimming cost V 3 bases and J 3 bases; bases outside gene matches: 12. Germline assignment: CDR1 SGHVS and CDR2 FQNEAQ. This CDR3 spans 20 amino acids. In its sample, this clonotype was seen many times. Its specificity is unknown. At the time of active disease, bone marrow was collected from every patient. The TCR sequence derives from a donor aged 40 or older with multiple myeloma. This chain joins TRBV7-8 and TRBJ2-1, with TRBD2 identical over 15 bases. The source material was a population of CD138-negative cells sorted from bone marrow. CDR3 coding DNA: TGTGCCAGCAGCTTCCTACCGGGACTAGCGGGGGGCCTCTTCTACAATGAGCAGTTCTTC. This encodes CASSFLPGLAGGLFYNEQFF.